One and the same sample provided the 30 T cell receptor beta chains below, sequenced in a study of T-cell reconstitution after alpha-beta-depleted transplantation in children. It was with unique molecular identifiers that the TCRbeta library was prepared. In TCRdb, the PCR reads were re-called with MiXCR into one record per CDR3 protein. Among 450,000 to 600,000 distinct CDR3 sequences listed, roughly a tenth were seen once. The specimen comprised PBMCs, sampled before TCRalphabeta/CD19-depleted stem cell transplant. These receptors originate from a child aged 2-15 years with inherited bone marrow failure, due to receive a stem cell transplant.

This clonotype was observed many times. This rearrangement joins TRBV24-1 to TRBJ1-2, with TRBD1 matching over 7 bases. V was clipped by 2 bases and J by 6 bases; unmatched bases: 11. Germline CDR1 and CDR2: KGHDR and SFDVKD. This CDR3 is 16 amino acids long. The CDR3 here is CATSDSTGQVGDGYTF. The CDR3 region has the DNA TGTGCCACCAGTGATTCTACCGGACAGGTGGGAGATGGCTACACCTTC.

Notes on this clonotype: This may be a read error, as it is one base from a much larger clone. This chain uses TRBV12-3 or TRBV12-4 with TRBJ2-5; perhaps TRBD1 as D (5 bases). CDR3 size: 11 residues. Trimming stripped 5 bases from V and 7 bases from J, with 8 bases between. The CDR3 DNA reads as TGTGCCAGCAGTGTTCAGGGGACCCAGTACTTC. Protein sequence: CASSVQGTQYF.

This clonotype has just a few counts. The rearrangement links TRBV7-9 to TRBJ2-7, with 7 nucleotides matching TRBD2. Trimming took 8 bases from V and 4 from J; bases not matched to a gene: 5. The length of the CDR3 is 12 residues. Germline assignment: CDR1 SEHNR and CDR2 FQNEAQ (reference sequence). The CDR3 DNA reads as TGTGCCAGCGGGCCTAGCGGTTACGAGCAGTACTTC. Protein sequence: CASGPSGYEQYF. The entire variable domain, with the rest obtained from reference TRBV7-9 and TRBJ2-7, is as follows: DTGVSQNPRHKITKRGQNVTFRCDPISEHNRLYWYRQTLGQGPEFLTYFQNEAQLEKSRLLSDRFSAERPKGSFSTLEIQRTEQGDSAMYLCASGPSGYEQYFGPGTRLTVT.

There are many counts of this clonotype. The rearrangement joins TRBV20-1 to TRBJ2-2; D unclear. The CDR3 totals 14 residues. V dropped 0 bases and J dropped 5 bases, with 10 bases sitting between them. Germline V gives CDR1 DFQATT, CDR2 SNEGSKA (reference sequence). The CDR3 DNA is TGCAGTGCTAGAGATTTTGAGGAAACCGGGGAGCTGTTTTTT. It codes for CSARDFEETGELFF.

Many counts were recorded for this clonotype. The rearrangement joins TRBV10-3 to TRBJ2-2; D perhaps matches TRBD1 (5 bases). The germline CDR1 and CDR2 sequences are ENHRY and SYGVKD. The CDR3 has 16 amino acids. Trimming left V 0 bases short and J 6 bases short, with 14 bases between. The CDR3 sequence is CAISESMAGNAGELFF. The CDR3 region has the DNA TGTGCCATCAGTGAGTCGATGGCAGGGAATGCCGGGGAGCTGTTTTTT.

At least ten counts were recorded for this clonotype. The chain is built from TRBV9 and TRBJ2-1; D is unclear. The germline V gene has CDR1 SGDLS and CDR2 YYNGEE. The CDR3 is made up of 12 amino acids. V shed 0 bases and J shed 8 bases, with 6 bases lying between them. In nucleotides, the CDR3 is TGTGCCAGCAGCGTAGTTGGGGATGAGCAGTTCTTC. It is translated as CASSVVGDEQFF.

Only a few counts were recorded for this clonotype. The chain uses TRBV7-9 and TRBJ2-1; 8 bases match TRBD2. The germline gives CDR1 SEHNR, CDR2 FQNEAQ (reference sequence). The trim removed 5 bases at V and 7 bases at J, leaving 10 bases unmatched. The length of the CDR3 is 15 residues. The CDR3 sequence is CASSPPASGQNEQFF. CDR3 coding DNA: TGTGCCAGCAGCCCCCCGGCTAGCGGGCAGAATGAGCAGTTCTTC.

This clonotype has at least ten counts. This rearrangement joins TRBV5-1 to TRBJ2-5; D not resolved. Trimming removed 0 bases from V and 1 base from J, with 10 bases in between. The CDR3 sequence is 15 residues long. Germline lookup yields CDR1 SGHRS and CDR2 YFSETQ. CDR3 in DNA: TGCGCCAGCAGCTTGGCTCGGTCAGGCCAAGAGACCCAGTACTTC. It encodes CASSLARSGQETQYF.

Points on this clonotype: Germline and junction disagree at one end, which may indicate a read error. V is TRBV27 and J is TRBJ1-1; D not certain. CDR1 and CDR2 from the germline V gene are MNHEY and SMNVEV (reference sequence). The CDR3 covers 13 residues. The CDR3 DNA reads as TGTGCCAGCAGTGCAACATATCGGACTGGAGCTTTCTTT. Translating gives CASSATYRTGAFF.

This clonotype was observed many times. The chain couples TRBV20-1 to TRBJ1-3; D gene uncertain. V lost 3 bases and J lost 0, with 6 bases in between. CDR1 is DFQATT, CDR2 SNEGSKA, per germline (reference sequence). This CDR3 spans 13 amino acids. The CDR3 reads CSASYSSGNTIYF. CDR3 sequence (DNA): TGCAGTGCTAGTTACAGCTCTGGAAACACCATATATTTT.

This clonotype was recorded at least ten times. Here the CDR3 reads CASSLESAFEQFF. The CDR3 DNA reads TGCGCCAGCAGCTTGGAAAGCGCTTTTGAGCAGTTCTTC. V and J are TRBV5-1 and TRBJ2-1; no clear D gene. Germline lookup yields CDR1 SGHRS and CDR2 YFSETQ. CDR3 length equals 13 residues. Trimming stripped 0 bases from V and 9 bases from J, with 10 bases between.

This clonotype was seen ten or more times. V gene TRBV6-2 or TRBV6-3 combines with J gene TRBJ2-3; TRBD2 might be the D (6 bases). Between the trimmed V and J ends, which lost 0 bases and 4 bases, there was a span of 17 bases. Per germline, CDR1 MNHEY and CDR2 SVGEGT. The CDR3 is made up of 17 amino acids. The CDR3 region is CASSYSIEVSGADTQYF. Written as DNA, the CDR3 is TGTGCCAGCAGTTACTCGATTGAAGTTTCGGGGGCAGATACGCAGTATTTT.

This clonotype was picked up many times. The J gene is TRBJ1-3, the V gene TRBV7-2; D call uncertain. The CDR3 is 14 residues long. The V end lost 6 bases, the J end lost 0 bases, and 9 bases lay between the germline ends. Germline lookup yields CDR1 SGHTA and CDR2 FQGNSA. CDR3 nucleotides: TGTGCCAGCAGTCGACTCCTCTCTGGAAACACCATATATTTT. Its translation is CASSRLLSGNTIYF.

This clonotype was found many times. The chain links TRBV18 to TRBJ2-3; 11 bases are shared with TRBD2. The germline V gene encodes CDR1 KGHSH and CDR2 LQKENI. V lost 4 bases, J lost 2 bases, and 8 bases stayed unmatched. This CDR3 has 17 amino acids. Here the CDR3 reads CASSLKTSGDPTDTQYF. The CDR3 region has the DNA TGTGCCAGCTCACTAAAGACTAGCGGGGACCCCACAGATACGCAGTATTTT.

This clonotype occurred a few times. This chain links TRBV20-1 with TRBJ2-1, with no clear D. V shed 3 bases and J shed 10 bases, with 16 bases lying between them. The CDR3 length is 13 residues. Germline lookup yields CDR1 DFQATT and CDR2 SNEGSKA (reference sequence). The CDR3 DNA reads as TGCAGTGCTAGCGTCGGGCGGTTCGGGGAGCAGTTCTTC. It specifies CSASVGRFGEQFF.

In this sample, this clonotype turned up a few times. In nucleotides, the CDR3 is TGTGCCAGCAGCTTACTTGGGGGCCCCCCCTACGAGCAGTACTTC. Translated, it gives CASSLLGGPPYEQYF. The chain recombines TRBV7-9 with TRBJ2-7; possibly TRBD1 for D (6 bases). Between the trimmed V and J ends, which lost 2 bases and 2 bases, there was a span of 13 bases. The germline V gene has CDR1 SEHNR and CDR2 FQNEAQ (reference sequence). This CDR3 has 15 amino acids. Full variable domain (rest looked up from reference TRBV7-9 and TRBJ2-7): DTGVSQNPRHKITKRGQNVTFRCDPISEHNRLYWYRQTLGQGPEFLTYFQNEAQLEKSRLLSDRFSAERPKGSFSTLEIQRTEQGDSAMYLCASSLLGGPPYEQYFGPGTRLTVT.

This clonotype was counted ten times or more. This sequence joins TRBV12-3 or TRBV12-4 and TRBJ2-1; maybe TRBD2 (5 bases). The CDR3 is 15 residues long. The V end was cut by 3 bases, the J end by 10 bases, with 19 bases between. The CDR3 sequence is CASSLNYRGEEEQFF. In DNA form, the CDR3 reads TGTGCCAGCAGTTTGAATTATCGGGGAGAGGAAGAGCAGTTCTTC.

With regard to this clonotype: A read error may explain this, as a much larger clone is one base away. V and J are TRBV15 and TRBJ2-1, with a possible D match to TRBD2 (5 bases). CDR3 length: 13 amino acids. Germline V gene sequence: CDR1 LNHNV, CDR2 YYDKDF (reference sequence). The CDR3 reads CSTSRVGSDEQFF. CDR3 coding DNA: TGTTCCACCAGCAGAGTGGGTAGCGATGAGCAGTTCTTC.

This clonotype was counted many times. V and J are TRBV4-3 and TRBJ2-7; tentative D call: TRBD2 (6 bases). CDR3 size: 16 residues. Germline lookup yields CDR1 LGHNA and CDR2 YSLEER. V lost 0 bases to trimming and J lost 2 bases, with 14 bases between them. The CDR3, as DNA: TGCGCCAGCAGCCAAGATCGAGGGAGGCCTACCTACGAGCAGTACTTC. Its protein product is CASSQDRGRPTYEQYF.

This clonotype occurred many times. CDR3 sequence reads: CASSPGTITKQYF. CDR3 DNA: TGTGCCAGTAGTCCCGGGACTATTACGAAGCAGTACTTC. The chain joins TRBV19 to TRBJ2-7; 7 bases match TRBD2. The CDR3 spans 13 residues. Trimming removed 5 bases from V and 8 bases from J; junction bases left unmatched: 9. CDR1 is LNHDA and CDR2 is SQIVND in the germline V gene (reference sequence).

This clonotype was seen ten or more times. The chain links TRBV7-2 to TRBJ2-3; 7 bases fit TRBD2. CDR1 and CDR2 (germline): SGHTA, FQGNSA. This CDR3 has 18 residues. The ends lost 0 bases at V and 3 bases at J; junction bases unmatched: 12. CDR3 sequence (DNA): TGTGCCAGCAGCTTAGCGAGGGGATCTAGCGGAGTTACAGATACGCAGTATTTT. Translating gives CASSLARGSSGVTDTQYF.

This clonotype was detected ten times or more. V and J are TRBV7-2 and TRBJ2-5; 7 bases are shared with TRBD1. Germline V gene lookup returns CDR1 SGHTA and CDR2 FQGNSA. V was pared by 2 bases and J by 6 bases, with 3 bases of the junction left unmatched. This CDR3 contains 13 residues. CDR3 in DNA: TGTGCCAGCAGCTTAAGGGGGCAGCAGACCCAGTACTTC. The encoded protein is CASSLRGQQTQYF.

V gene TRBV28 combines with J gene TRBJ2-1; D call uncertain. The V end was cut by 10 bases, the J end by 3 bases, with 16 bases between. The CDR3 is made up of 14 amino acids. The germline CDR1 and CDR2 sequences are MDHEN and SYDVKM. CDR3 protein: CATKGLPNYNEQFF. In DNA, the CDR3 is TGTGCCACCAAAGGATTACCCAACTACAATGAGCAGTTCTTC.

This clonotype has a count of ten or more. The chain is built from TRBV6-2 or TRBV6-3 and TRBJ2-2; the match to TRBD1 covers 7 bases. This CDR3 has 13 residues. With V trimmed by 11 bases and J by 1 base, 4 bases remained unmatched. Germline V CDR1 and CDR2: MNHEY, SVGEGT. CDR3 sequence (DNA): TGTGCCTGCCGGGACAGGAACACCGGGGAGCTGTTTTTT. Amino acids: CACRDRNTGELFF.

This clonotype was recorded at least ten times. J is TRBJ2-2 and V is TRBV10-2, with no clear D. Trimming removed 5 bases at V and 6 bases at J, with 1 base between. The CDR3 has 10 amino acids. Germline V CDR1 and CDR2: WSHSY, SAAADI. The CDR3 DNA sequence: TGCGCCAGCAGTTCCGGGGAGCTGTTTTTT. Residues: CASSSGELFF.

Many counts were recorded for this clonotype. J is TRBJ2-3 and V is TRBV29-1; 10 bases agree with TRBD2. V shed 4 bases, J shed 0 bases, and the junction held 10 bases outside the gene matches. Germline lookup yields CDR1 SQVTM and CDR2 ANQGSEA. The CDR3 is 17 residues long. The CDR3 nucleotides are TGCAGCGTTGCCCCTGTGACTAGCGGGTTTAGCACAGATACGCAGTATTTT. It specifies CSVAPVTSGFSTDTQYF.

This clonotype was picked up many times. The gene calls are TRBV15 and TRBJ1-3, with D possibly matching TRBD1 (6 bases). Looked up from germline, CDR1 is LNHNV and CDR2 is YYDKDF (reference sequence). The CDR3 is 13 amino acids. Trimming took off 11 bases at V and 4 bases at J, with 15 bases between the two ends. The chain's CDR3 is CASKQGLGNTIYF. The CDR3 DNA reads TGTGCCTCGAAACAGGGCCTGGGAAACACCATATATTTT.

Written as DNA, the CDR3 is TGTGCCAGCACTGACTATGGCGGGGAATCCTACGAGCAGTACTTC. Protein: CASTDYGGESYEQYF. V usage is TRBV5-4 and J usage is TRBJ2-7; D is perhaps TRBD2 (6 bases). V lost 6 bases and J lost 1, with 17 bases in between. The CDR3 covers 15 residues. Germline CDR1 is SGHNT and CDR2 is YYREEE (reference sequence).

This chain links TRBV29-1 with TRBJ2-1, with D possibly being TRBD1 or TRBD2 (7 bases each). Germline CDR1 and CDR2: SQVTM and ANQGSEA. With 4 bases removed from V and 6 bases from J, the gap between germline ends came to 13 bases. The CDR3 is 13 residues long. Here the CDR3 DNA reads TGCAGCGTTGCGACAGGGAGGGTCAATGAGCAGTTCTTC. Its translation is CSVATGRVNEQFF.

This clonotype appeared many times. J is TRBJ1-5 and V is TRBV6-2 or TRBV6-3, with 8 bases identical to TRBD1. V gave up 5 bases and J gave up 1 base; unmatched junction bases: 7. Germline values: CDR1 MNHEY, CDR2 SVGEGT. This CDR3 spans 16 amino acids. The CDR3 spells CASSNPRTGSNQPQHF. CDR3 bases: TGTGCCAGCAGTAACCCCCGGACAGGGAGCAATCAGCCCCAGCATTTT.